This T cell receptor beta chain was found in a study of response to subunit inactivated influenza vaccine. Each CDR3 protein is one row after TCRdb ran MiXCR on the RT-PCR reads. The sample lists approximately 700,000 distinct CDR3 sequences, around 14% occurring once. Broader study findings: The authors suggested that every seasonal influenza vaccination recruits few new T cells.

Germline V lookup: CDR1 SQVTM, CDR2 ANQGSEA. The CDR3 loop spans 13 amino acids. V lost 5 bases to trimming and J lost 1 base; unmatched junction nucleotides: 5. In this sample, this clonotype turned up a few times. The antigen is undetermined. This specimen was PBMCs from blood, taken roughly 2 weeks before vaccination. This TCR was sampled from a man over 45 who received an inactivated influenza vaccine. The rearrangement links TRBV29-1 to TRBJ2-7, with 7 bases matching TRBD1. Here the CDR3 reads CSVNLQGSYEQYF. CDR3 bases: TGCAGCGTTAATCTACAGGGGTCCTACGAGCAGTACTTC.